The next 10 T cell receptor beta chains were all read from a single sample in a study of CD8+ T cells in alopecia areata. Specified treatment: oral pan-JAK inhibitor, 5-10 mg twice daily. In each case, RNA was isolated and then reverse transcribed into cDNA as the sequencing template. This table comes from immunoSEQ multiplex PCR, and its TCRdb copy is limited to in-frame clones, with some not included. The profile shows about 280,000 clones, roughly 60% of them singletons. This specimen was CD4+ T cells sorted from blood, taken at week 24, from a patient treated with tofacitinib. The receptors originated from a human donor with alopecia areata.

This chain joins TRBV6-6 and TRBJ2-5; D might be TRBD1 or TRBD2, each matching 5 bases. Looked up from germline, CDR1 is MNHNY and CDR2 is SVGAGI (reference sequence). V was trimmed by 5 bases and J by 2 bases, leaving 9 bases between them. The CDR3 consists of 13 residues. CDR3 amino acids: CASSGTRQETQYF. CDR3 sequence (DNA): TGTGCCAGCAGTGGGACCCGTCAAGAGACCCAGTACTTC.

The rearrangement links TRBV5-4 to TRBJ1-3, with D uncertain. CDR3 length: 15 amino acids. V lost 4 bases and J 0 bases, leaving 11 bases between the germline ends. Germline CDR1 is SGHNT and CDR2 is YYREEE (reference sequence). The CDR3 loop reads CASSVKTDSGNTIYF. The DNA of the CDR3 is TGTGCCAGCAGCGTCAAGACGGACTCTGGAAACACCATATATTTT. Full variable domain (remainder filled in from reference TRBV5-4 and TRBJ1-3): ETGVTQSPTHLIKTRGQQVTLRCSSQSGHNTVSWYQQALGQGPQFIFQYYREEENGRGNFPPRFSGLQFPNYSSELNVNALELDDSALYLCASSVKTDSGNTIYFGEGSWLTVV.

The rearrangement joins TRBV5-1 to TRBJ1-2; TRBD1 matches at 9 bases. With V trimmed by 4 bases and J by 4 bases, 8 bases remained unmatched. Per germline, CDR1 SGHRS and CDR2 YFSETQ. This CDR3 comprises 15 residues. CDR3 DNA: TGCGCCAGCAGCCCGGGGGACAGGGACCGCTATGGCTACACCTTC. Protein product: CASSPGDRDRYGYTF.

The CDR3 sequence: CASSVDGRSNEQFF. In DNA, the CDR3 is TGTGCCAGCAGCGTAGACGGTAGAAGCAATGAGCAGTTCTTC. The chain joins TRBV9 to TRBJ2-1; D is ambiguous. The V and J ends lost 0 bases and 6 bases respectively, with 10 bases between them. Germline V gene sequence: CDR1 SGDLS, CDR2 YYNGEE. This CDR3 spans 14 amino acids.

In nucleotides, the CDR3 is TGTGCCAGCAGGGGGACGGCTACCAATGAGCAGTTCTTC. The encoded protein is CASRGTATNEQFF. The chain is built from TRBV28 and TRBJ2-1; D may match TRBD1 or TRBD2 (5 bases each). V was clipped by 6 bases and J by 6 bases, with 12 bases between them. The CDR3 consists of 13 residues. Per the germline V gene, CDR1 is MDHEN and CDR2 is SYDVKM.

CDR3 DNA sequence: TGTGCCAGCAGTTACAGTTCGGGATATCAGCCCCAGCATTTT. Encoded protein: CASSYSSGYQPQHF. This sequence joins TRBV2 and TRBJ1-5, with unresolved D. Trimming removed 5 bases at V and 5 bases at J, with 13 bases between. Germline lookup yields CDR1 SNHLY and CDR2 FYNNEI. The CDR3 loop spans 14 amino acids.

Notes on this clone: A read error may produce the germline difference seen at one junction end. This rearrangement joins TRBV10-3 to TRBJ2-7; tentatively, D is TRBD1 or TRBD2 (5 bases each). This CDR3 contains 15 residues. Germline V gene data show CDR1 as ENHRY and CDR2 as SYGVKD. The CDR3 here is CAISLQRGYLYEQHF. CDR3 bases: TGTGCCATCAGTCTACAGAGGGGATACCTCTACGAGCAGCACTTC.

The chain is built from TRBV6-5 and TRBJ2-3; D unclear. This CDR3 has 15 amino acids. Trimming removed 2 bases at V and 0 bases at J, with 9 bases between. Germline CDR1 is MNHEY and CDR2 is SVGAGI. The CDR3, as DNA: TGTGCCAGCAGTTACAGGGCGGCTAGCACAGATACGCAGTATTTT. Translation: CASSYRAASTDTQYF.

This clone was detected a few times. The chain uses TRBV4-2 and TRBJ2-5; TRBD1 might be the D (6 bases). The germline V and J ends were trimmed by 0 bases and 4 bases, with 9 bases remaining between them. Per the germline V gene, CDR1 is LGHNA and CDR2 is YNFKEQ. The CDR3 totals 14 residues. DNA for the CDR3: TGTGCCAGCAGCCAAGAGGGGGCAGGAGAGACCCAGTACTTC. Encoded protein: CASSQEGAGETQYF.

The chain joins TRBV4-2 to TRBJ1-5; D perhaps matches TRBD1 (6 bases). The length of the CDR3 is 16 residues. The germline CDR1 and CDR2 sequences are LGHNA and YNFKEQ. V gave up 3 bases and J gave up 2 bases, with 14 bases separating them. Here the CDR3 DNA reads TGTGCCAGCAGCCAGGCTTCAGGGGTTGGCAATCAGCCCCAGCATTTT. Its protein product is CASSQASGVGNQPQHF.